This is a list of T cell receptor beta chains from one sample in a study of shared clonotypes between healthy human individuals. TCRdb keeps only in-frame clones here, not all; method: immunoSEQ multiplex PCR. The sample contains 950,000 to 1,300,000 clones, 65% to 75% of which appear only once. Sequenced: memory CD4+ T cells sorted from blood. The source is a man aged 18 to 29 in good health. The CDR3 runs from the conserved cysteine through the conserved F or W. A D gene is named only where the DNA matches it firmly. Clone size appears in some rows only: once, few, many, or a class for an expanded clone.

V gene: TRBV5-4
J gene: TRBJ2-7
clone size: .
D gene: TRBD2
CDR3 DNA: TGTGCCAGCAGCGTTTGGGGGGGAGGGCAGGACGAGCAGTACTTC
CDR3 protein: CASSVWGGGQDEQYF

V gene: TRBV10-3
J gene: TRBJ2-5
clone size: .
D gene: .
CDR3 DNA: TGTGCCATCAGTGATCGTGGGCAAGAGACCCAGTACTTC
CDR3 protein: CAISDRGQETQYF

V gene: TRBV28
J gene: TRBJ1-5
clone size: .
D gene: .
CDR3 DNA: TGTGCCAGCAGTCCTCCCGAAGGACAAATTCTAACGGGGGGTGGGCCCCAGCATTTT
CDR3 protein: CASSPPEGQILTGGGPQHF

V gene: TRBV12-5
J gene: TRBJ2-7
clone size: .
D gene: .
CDR3 DNA: TGTGCTAGTGGTATTAAGAACGAGCAGTACTTC
CDR3 protein: CASGIKNEQYF

V gene: TRBV5-4
J gene: TRBJ2-3
clone size: .
D gene: TRBD2
CDR3 DNA: TGTGCCAGCAGCTTGCCTAGCGGGAGGGTTTTTTCTAGCACAGATACGCAGTATTTT
CDR3 protein: CASSLPSGRVFSSTDTQYF

V gene: TRBV10-1
J gene: TRBJ2-1
clone size: .
D gene: .
CDR3 DNA: TGCGCCAGCAGTGACCCGGGGGTGCCCTACAATGAGCAGTTCTTC
CDR3 protein: CASSDPGVPYNEQFF

V gene: TRBV11-2
J gene: TRBJ2-2
clone size: .
D gene: .
CDR3 DNA: TGTGCCAGCAGAGTCAGCGGAACTCAGAACACCGGGGAGCTGTTTTTT
CDR3 protein: CASRVSGTQNTGELFF

V gene: TRBV7-2
J gene: TRBJ2-7
clone size: .
D gene: TRBD2
CDR3 DNA: TGTGCCAGCAGCCCGGGGCGGGAGCGTACCTACGAGCAGTACTTC
CDR3 protein: CASSPGRERTYEQYF

V gene: TRBV27
J gene: TRBJ2-2
clone size: .
D gene: .
CDR3 DNA: TGTGCCAGCAGAGTCTGGGGGGACACCGGGGAGCTGTTTTTT
CDR3 protein: CASRVWGDTGELFF

V gene: TRBV5-1
J gene: TRBJ1-4
clone size: .
D gene: .
CDR3 DNA: TGCGCCAGCAGCCAAACAGGTTATGCAACTAATGAAAAACTGTTTTTT
CDR3 protein: CASSQTGYATNEKLFF

V gene: TRBV6-5
J gene: TRBJ2-7
clone size: .
D gene: .
CDR3 DNA: TGTGCCAGCAGTCCTGGGACATTCACCTACGAGCAGTACTTC
CDR3 protein: CASSPGTFTYEQYF

V gene: TRBV5-4
J gene: TRBJ2-1
clone size: .
D gene: TRBD2
CDR3 DNA: TGTGCCAGCAGCCCCGGGACTAGCGGGATGAGCTACAATGAGCAGTTCTTC
CDR3 protein: CASSPGTSGMSYNEQFF

V gene: TRBV6-1
J gene: TRBJ1-6
clone size: .
D gene: .
CDR3 DNA: TGTGCCAGCAGTGAATCGACAGGTTATAATTCACCCCTCCACTTT
CDR3 protein: CASSESTGYNSPLHF

V gene: TRBV18
J gene: TRBJ2-7
clone size: .
D gene: .
CDR3 DNA: TGTGCCAGCTCACAGGGTGCCTACGAGCAGTACTTC
CDR3 protein: CASSQGAYEQYF

V gene: TRBV4-3
J gene: TRBJ1-2
clone size: .
D gene: TRBD1
CDR3 DNA: TGCGCCAGCAGCCCTGAAGGGACAGGGGGCAACGGCTACACCTTC
CDR3 protein: CASSPEGTGGNGYTF

V gene: TRBV6-6
J gene: TRBJ1-1
clone size: .
D gene: .
CDR3 DNA: TGTGCCAGCAGAATTGGGGGACCGAACACTGAAGCTTTCTTT
CDR3 protein: CASRIGGPNTEAFF

V gene: TRBV6-1
J gene: TRBJ2-5
clone size: .
D gene: .
CDR3 DNA: TGTGCCAGCACTCTTACAGGACAAGAGACCCAGTACTTC
CDR3 protein: CASTLTGQETQYF

V gene: TRBV6-1
J gene: TRBJ2-7
clone size: .
D gene: TRBD2
CDR3 DNA: TGTGCCAGCAGTGCACTAGCGACCTCCTACGAGCAGTACTTC
CDR3 protein: CASSALATSYEQYF

V gene: TRBV5-1
J gene: TRBJ2-3
clone size: once
D gene: .
CDR3 DNA: TGCGCCAGCAGCTTGCCCTCTTTGGATACGCAGTATTTT
CDR3 protein: CASSLPSLDTQYF

V gene: TRBV6-1
J gene: TRBJ2-7
clone size: .
D gene: TRBD1
CDR3 DNA: TGTGCCAGCAGCCTCGGACAGGGGGGGTACGAGCAGTACTTC
CDR3 protein: CASSLGQGGYEQYF

V gene: TRBV4-3
J gene: TRBJ1-2
clone size: .
D gene: TRBD1
CDR3 DNA: TGCGCCAGCAGCCAACTACAGGGGGTCGGCTACACCTTC
CDR3 protein: CASSQLQGVGYTF

V gene: TRBV27
J gene: TRBJ2-3
clone size: .
D gene: TRBD2
CDR3 DNA: TGTGCCAGCAGTTTAAGGCGGGGGTTCATCACAGATACGCAGTATTTT
CDR3 protein: CASSLRRGFITDTQYF

V gene: TRBV12-5
J gene: TRBJ1-3
clone size: .
D gene: .
CDR3 DNA: TGTGCTAGTGCGGGCGGAGATTCTGGAAACACCATATATTTT
CDR3 protein: CASAGGDSGNTIYF

V gene: TRBV18
J gene: TRBJ1-1
clone size: few
D gene: .
CDR3 DNA: TGTGCCAGCTCGCGGGGGGTGGGCGGCACTGAAGCTTTCTTT
CDR3 protein: CASSRGVGGTEAFF

V gene: TRBV6-1
J gene: TRBJ1-4
clone size: few
D gene: .
CDR3 DNA: TGTGCCAGCAGTGACAGGGGACTTGCAACTAATGAAAAACTGTTTTTT
CDR3 protein: CASSDRGLATNEKLFF

V gene: TRBV2
J gene: TRBJ2-5
clone size: few
D gene: TRBD1
CDR3 DNA: TGTGCCAGCAGTAGCCACAGGGGGGAGACCCAGTACTTC
CDR3 protein: CASSSHRGETQYF

V gene: TRBV7-2
J gene: TRBJ1-1
clone size: .
D gene: .
CDR3 DNA: TGTGCCAGCAGCTTAGAAAGGGGCAGGGGACCCCCTGAAGCTTTCTTT
CDR3 protein: CASSLERGRGPPEAFF

V gene: TRBV4-3
J gene: TRBJ2-1
clone size: few
D gene: TRBD1
CDR3 DNA: TGCGCCAGCAGCCAAGGACAGGGGGCTTTCAATGAGCAGTTCTTC
CDR3 protein: CASSQGQGAFNEQFF

V gene: TRBV19
J gene: TRBJ1-5
clone size: .
D gene: .
CDR3 DNA: TGTGCCAGTAGTATTAATGGGCGGCTTTCCAGGCCTAGCAATCAGCCCCAGCATTTT
CDR3 protein: CASSINGRLSRPSNQPQHF

V gene: TRBV6-5
J gene: TRBJ1-6
clone size: .
D gene: .
CDR3 DNA: TGTGCCAGCAGTTATCCCTCACCCCTCCACTTT
CDR3 protein: CASSYPSPLHF

V gene: TRBV9
J gene: TRBJ2-5
clone size: .
D gene: TRBD1
CDR3 DNA: TGTGCCAGCAGCGCCGGCAGGGGGACAGGGGACGAGACCCAGTACTTC
CDR3 protein: CASSAGRGTGDETQYF

V gene: TRBV14
J gene: TRBJ2-2
clone size: .
D gene: .
CDR3 DNA: TGTGCCAGCAGCCAGATCACTAGTTTTAACACCGGGGAGCTGTTTTTT
CDR3 protein: CASSQITSFNTGELFF

V gene: TRBV9
J gene: TRBJ2-3
clone size: .
D gene: .
CDR3 DNA: TGTGCCAGCAGCCCAGCCGGGACAAGGGTCACAGATACGCAGTATTTT
CDR3 protein: CASSPAGTRVTDTQYF

V gene: TRBV30
J gene: TRBJ2-3
clone size: .
D gene: TRBD2
CDR3 DNA: TGTGCCTCCCCGGCTAGCGGGGGGGCATCGGATACGCAGTATTTT
CDR3 protein: CASPASGGASDTQYF

V gene: TRBV2
J gene: TRBJ2-4
clone size: .
D gene: TRBD1
CDR3 DNA: TGTGCCAGCATAGTGACAGGGGGTAACATTCAGTACTTC
CDR3 protein: CASIVTGGNIQYF

V gene: TRBV27
J gene: TRBJ1-2
clone size: .
D gene: .
CDR3 DNA: TGTGCCAGCCGGGCCTGGACCGACCACGATGGCTACACCTTC
CDR3 protein: CASRAWTDHDGYTF

V gene: TRBV5-4
J gene: TRBJ2-5
clone size: .
D gene: .
CDR3 DNA: TGTGCCAGCAGCTTGGATGGGCTAGGACAAGAGACCCAGTACTTC
CDR3 protein: CASSLDGLGQETQYF

V gene: TRBV29-1
J gene: TRBJ2-5
clone size: .
D gene: .
CDR3 DNA: TGCAGCGTTAGCCAGGGGGAGACCCAGTACTTC
CDR3 protein: CSVSQGETQYF

V gene: TRBV10-3
J gene: TRBJ2-3
clone size: once
D gene: TRBD2
CDR3 DNA: TGTGCCACCTGGGGGGGAACAGATACGCAGTATTTT
CDR3 protein: CATWGGTDTQYF

V gene: TRBV6-4
J gene: TRBJ1-1
clone size: .
D gene: .
CDR3 DNA: TGTGCCAGCAGTATCACAGAGAACACTGAAGCTTTCTTT
CDR3 protein: CASSITENTEAFF

V gene: TRBV6-1
J gene: TRBJ1-2
clone size: .
D gene: .
CDR3 DNA: TGTGCCAGCAGTTTACATATATGGGGGGACTATGGCTACACCTTC
CDR3 protein: CASSLHIWGDYGYTF

V gene: TRBV30
J gene: TRBJ2-7
clone size: .
D gene: TRBD1
CDR3 DNA: TGTGCCTGCCGACACCAGGGGGTTTCCTACGAGCAGTACTTC
CDR3 protein: CACRHQGVSYEQYF

V gene: TRBV2
J gene: TRBJ1-4
clone size: once
D gene: TRBD1
CDR3 DNA: TGTGCCAGCAGCCTCCGACAGGGGGCAACTAATGAAAAACTGTTTTTT
CDR3 protein: CASSLRQGATNEKLFF

V gene: TRBV5-1
J gene: TRBJ2-7
clone size: .
D gene: .
CDR3 DNA: TGCGCCAGCAGCTTGGGACCCGACTACGAGCAGTACTTC
CDR3 protein: CASSLGPDYEQYF

V gene: TRBV6-1
J gene: TRBJ1-3
clone size: .
D gene: .
CDR3 DNA: TGTGCCAGCAGTGAAGCAGGCAACTCTGGAAACACCATATATTTT
CDR3 protein: CASSEAGNSGNTIYF

V gene: TRBV2
J gene: TRBJ1-6
clone size: .
D gene: .
CDR3 DNA: TGTGCCAGCAGTGACACTGCCGGTTCACCCCTCCACTTT
CDR3 protein: CASSDTAGSPLHF

V gene: TRBV5-6
J gene: TRBJ1-2
clone size: .
D gene: TRBD1
CDR3 DNA: TGTGCCAGCAGCCCGGACAGGGTTAGGTATGGCTACACCTTC
CDR3 protein: CASSPDRVRYGYTF

V gene: TRBV18
J gene: TRBJ1-4
clone size: .
D gene: .
CDR3 DNA: TGTGCCAGCTCACCACAGGGTGGAGACGAAAAACTGTTTTTT
CDR3 protein: CASSPQGGDEKLFF

V gene: TRBV6-1
J gene: TRBJ2-7
clone size: .
D gene: .
CDR3 DNA: TGTGCCAGCAGTGTGAAAGAGCAGTACTTC
CDR3 protein: CASSVKEQYF

V gene: TRBV19
J gene: TRBJ2-7
clone size: .
D gene: TRBD1
CDR3 DNA: TGTGCCAGTAGTAAGACCGGGACAGGAAGACTCTACGAGCAGTACTTC
CDR3 protein: CASSKTGTGRLYEQYF

V gene: TRBV6-4
J gene: TRBJ2-4
clone size: .
D gene: .
CDR3 DNA: TGTGCCAGCAGTGACCCCCAGGGGAACAAAAACATTCAGTACTTC
CDR3 protein: CASSDPQGNKNIQYF

V gene: TRBV5-1
J gene: TRBJ2-2
clone size: .
D gene: TRBD2
CDR3 DNA: TGCGCCAGCAGCCCAGGGACTAGCGGGATCACCGGGGAGCTGTTTTTT
CDR3 protein: CASSPGTSGITGELFF